This TCR beta chain was profiled in a study of technical replicates of blood from four donors. The CDR3 consists of 15 residues. The germline CDR1 and CDR2 sequences are WSHSY and SAAADI. V shed 3 bases and J 0 bases; nucleotides not matched to a gene: 4. Assay: immunoSEQ multiplex PCR; the TCRdb copy retains only in-frame clones and omits some. Among under 90,000 clones listed, 90% to 97% were seen once. This TCR came from a human donor in good health. The V gene is TRBV10-2, the J gene TRBJ2-5, with 7 bases that match TRBD2. The sequenced sample was T cells isolated from PBMCs. CDR3 sequence (DNA): TGCGCCAGCAGTGAAAATAGCGGGTACCAAGAGACCCAGTACTTC. It encodes CASSENSGYQETQYF.